These 30 T cell receptor beta chains originate from one sample sequenced in a study of cytomegalovirus exposure and HLA in healthy donors. Primers included in the PCR were 60 Vbeta and 13 Jbeta primers. Produced via immunoSEQ multiplex PCR; TCRdb's table is partial and in-frame only. Here the sample spans around 150,000 clones, about 76% being singletons. The sequenced sample consisted of PBMCs. The receptor source for this set is a human donor in good health.

J is TRBJ2-3 and V is TRBV7-2; D is uncertain. Trimming removed 5 bases at V and 9 bases at J, with 6 bases between. In germline, CDR1 is SGHTA, CDR2 FQGNSA. The length of the CDR3 is 10 residues. Written as DNA, the CDR3 is TGTGCCAGCAGCCGGGTAACGCAGTATTTT. This codes for CASSRVTQYF.

The chain joins TRBV30 to TRBJ2-7; 15 nucleotides match TRBD2. The junction had 9 bases not matched to a gene; V was cut back by 0 bases and J by 6 bases. Germline-derived CDR1 and CDR2 are GTSNPN and SVGIG (reference sequence). The CDR3 is 17 amino acids. The CDR3 loop is CAWSVRTSGRGDREQYF. Here the CDR3 DNA reads TGTGCCTGGAGTGTGAGGACTAGCGGGAGGGGGGACCGCGAGCAGTACTTC.

V and J are TRBV5-1 and TRBJ2-3; D unclear. Trimming shortened V by 5 bases and J by 0 bases, and 7 bases separated the two germline ends. The V gene's germline CDR1 is SGHRS and CDR2 YFSETQ. The CDR3 runs 13 residues. As DNA, the CDR3 is TGCGCCAGCAGATATCCTAGCACAGATACGCAGTATTTT. Translated, it gives CASRYPSTDTQYF.

The rearrangement uses TRBV27 and TRBJ1-5; no reliable D call. The CDR3 length is 12 residues. The germline gives CDR1 MNHEY, CDR2 SMNVEV (reference sequence). Trimming shortened V by 2 bases and J by 6 bases, and 5 bases separated the two germline ends. CDR3 loop: CASSLTGQPQHF. The CDR3 DNA reads as TGTGCCAGCAGTTTAACGGGTCAGCCCCAGCATTTT.

This CDR3 reads CASSPRTSGRGGSEQFF. In DNA, the CDR3 is TGTGCCAGCAGCCCCCGGACTAGCGGGAGGGGGGGCAGTGAGCAGTTCTTC. The chain combines TRBV9 with TRBJ2-1; 15 nucleotides align to TRBD2. V was pared by 4 bases and J by 9 bases, with 11 bases of the junction left unmatched. The CDR3 length is 17 residues. Germline V gene sequence: CDR1 SGDLS, CDR2 YYNGEE.

The gene calls are TRBV5-4 and TRBJ2-7; 10 bases agree with TRBD1. Germline loops: CDR1 SGHNT, CDR2 YYREEE (reference sequence). V shed 2 bases, J shed 8 bases, and the junction held 7 bases outside the gene matches. This CDR3 contains 14 residues. CDR3: CASSFPGQGFKQYF. The CDR3, as DNA: TGTGCCAGCAGCTTCCCGGGACAGGGGTTTAAGCAGTACTTC. Filled out from reference TRBV5-4 and TRBJ2-7, the complete variable domain reads ETGVTQSPTHLIKTRGQQVTLRCSSQSGHNTVSWYQQALGQGPQFIFQYYREEENGRGNFPPRFSGLQFPNYSSELNVNALELDDSALYLCASSFPGQGFKQYFGPGTRLTVT.

The chain combines TRBV7-2 with TRBJ1-2; D is possibly TRBD1 (5 bases). Germline V gene sequence: CDR1 SGHTA, CDR2 FQGNSA. Deletions cut 5 bases from V and 2 bases from J, with 18 bases between. The CDR3 is 16 amino acids. Written as DNA, the CDR3 is TGTGCCAGCAGCGAGCGCAGGGTGGGAACGAACTATGGCTACACCTTC. Residues: CASSERRVGTNYGYTF.

V usage is TRBV11-2 and J usage is TRBJ2-2; D is perhaps TRBD1 (5 bases). V dropped 4 bases and J dropped 2 bases, with 14 bases sitting between them. This CDR3 contains 16 residues. CDR1 and CDR2 from the germline V gene are SGHAT and FQNNGV. This chain's CDR3 is CASSSPQGFNTGELFF. The CDR3 DNA is TGTGCCAGCAGCTCTCCTCAGGGTTTCAACACCGGGGAGCTGTTTTTT.

The J gene is TRBJ2-7, the V gene TRBV27; D possibly corresponds to TRBD2 (5 bases). Per germline, CDR1 MNHEY and CDR2 SMNVEV (reference sequence). This CDR3 region has 13 residues. The V gene lost 10 bases and the J gene lost 2 bases, with 15 bases spanning the gap. This CDR3 is CATGIARAYEQYF. CDR3 DNA: TGTGCCACCGGTATAGCGAGAGCCTACGAGCAGTACTTC.

The chain employs TRBV6-5 and TRBJ2-7; TRBD1 might be the D (5 bases). With 4 bases removed from V and 2 bases from J, the gap between germline ends came to 9 bases. Germline loops: CDR1 MNHEY, CDR2 SVGAGI. This CDR3 comprises 13 residues. CDR3 region: CASSSDTAYEQYF. Written as DNA, the CDR3 is TGTGCCAGCAGTTCGGACACGGCCTACGAGCAGTACTTC.

This chain links TRBV19 with TRBJ1-2, with D perhaps matching TRBD1 (6 bases). This CDR3 spans 11 amino acids. The germline V gene has CDR1 LNHDA and CDR2 SQIVND (reference sequence). V dropped 8 bases and J dropped 8 bases, with 12 bases sitting between them. The CDR3 loop reads CASAGVEGYTF. Written as DNA, the CDR3 is TGTGCCAGTGCAGGGGTTGAGGGCTACACCTTC.

The chain combines TRBV7-2 with TRBJ2-7; the D gene is possibly TRBD1 (5 bases). The CDR3 is 12 amino acids. Germline V CDR1 and CDR2: SGHTA, FQGNSA. V was trimmed by 5 bases and J by 4 bases, leaving 9 bases between them. DNA of the CDR3: TGTGCCAGCAGCACCAGGGCATACGAGCAGTACTTC. This translates into CASSTRAYEQYF.

The genes are TRBV2 and TRBJ1-1; 8 bases align to TRBD1. Germline values: CDR1 SNHLY, CDR2 FYNNEI. With 4 bases clipped from V and 5 bases from J, the junction kept 9 bases outside the gene matches. This CDR3 has 15 residues. This CDR3 reads CASSGGRGRVTEAFF. Written as DNA, the CDR3 is TGTGCCAGCAGTGGAGGCAGGGGGCGAGTAACTGAAGCTTTCTTT. Together with reference TRBV2 and TRBJ1-1, the CDR3 gives the full variable domain: EPEVTQTPSHQVTQMGQEVILRCVPISNHLYFYWYRQILGQKVEFLVSFYNNEISEKSEIFDDQFSVERPDGSNFTLKIRSTKLEDSAMYFCASSGGRGRVTEAFFGQGTRLTVV.

The V and J genes are TRBV7-9 and TRBJ2-7, with 8 bases matching TRBD2. With 5 bases clipped from V and 4 bases from J, the junction kept 7 bases outside the gene matches. Germline CDR1 reads SEHNR; CDR2 reads FQNEAQ (reference sequence). CDR3 length: 14 residues. CDR3 sequence: CASSPSGGGYEQYF. The CDR3 nucleotides are TGTGCCAGCAGCCCTTCCGGGGGGGGTTACGAGCAGTACTTC.

Note on this clone: The sample carries other DNA sequences with the same CDR3. The chain uses TRBV27 and TRBJ1-2, with 7 bases identical to TRBD1. Germline CDR1 reads MNHEY; CDR2 reads SMNVEV (reference sequence). V shed 4 bases, J shed 4 bases, and the junction held 15 bases outside the gene matches. The CDR3 has 17 residues. CDR3 DNA: TGTGCCAGCAGTTCCCAACCTTGGACAGGACCCGCCTATGGCTACACCTTC. It translates to CASSSQPWTGPAYGYTF.

The rearrangement links TRBV6-4 to TRBJ1-6; no firm D call. CDR1 MRHNA and CDR2 SNTAGT come from the germline V gene. CDR3 length: 14 residues. V was trimmed by 10 bases and J by 0 bases, leaving 10 bases between them. The CDR3 region has the DNA TGTGCCATGGTTGGGAGCTCCTATAATTCACCCCTCCACTTT. Its protein product is CAMVGSSYNSPLHF.

The V and J genes are TRBV2 and TRBJ2-3, with 7 positions matching TRBD1. Germline loops: CDR1 SNHLY, CDR2 FYNNEI. The CDR3 sequence is 16 residues long. V lost 5 bases to trimming and J lost 3 bases; unmatched junction nucleotides: 11. The CDR3 region is CASSLRPDRTTDTQYF. CDR3 coding DNA: TGTGCCAGCAGTCTAAGACCGGACAGGACTACAGATACGCAGTATTTT.

The V gene is TRBV27, the J gene TRBJ2-7; 14 bases are a match to TRBD2. The germline gives CDR1 MNHEY, CDR2 SMNVEV (reference sequence). This CDR3 comprises 16 residues. The V segment lost 6 bases and the J segment 5 bases; nucleotides outside the gene matches: 9. The CDR3 DNA sequence: TGTGCCAGCAGCCCGGCCGGGACTAGCGGGAGACACGAGCAGTACTTC. It codes for CASSPAGTSGRHEQYF.

The CDR3: CASSQVSGEGETQYF. The CDR3 bases are TGTGCCAGCAGCCAAGTTAGTGGGGAGGGAGAGACCCAGTACTTC. The chain carries TRBV14 and TRBJ2-5; 7 bases align to TRBD2. Germline values: CDR1 SGHDN, CDR2 FVKESK. The ends lost 1 base at V and 4 bases at J; junction bases unmatched: 6. The CDR3 totals 15 residues. Full variable domain (rest looked up from reference TRBV14 and TRBJ2-5): EAGVTQFPSHSVIEKGQTVTLRCDPISGHDNLYWYRRVMGKEIKFLLHFVKESKQDESGMPNNRFLAERTGGTYSTLKVQPAELEDSGVYFCASSQVSGEGETQYFGPGTRLLVL.

The CDR3 DNA reads as TGTGCCTCGCGCGGGGAATTCGATCAGCCCCAGCATTTT. This codes for CASRGEFDQPQHF. This sequence joins TRBV28 and TRBJ1-5, with D uncertain. CDR1 MDHEN and CDR2 SYDVKM come from the germline V gene. The CDR3 length is 13 residues. The V and J ends lost 11 bases and 5 bases respectively, with 16 bases between them.

The CDR3 protein is CAIKGAFSTDTQYF. The CDR3 nucleotides are TGTGCCATCAAGGGGGCGTTTAGCACAGATACGCAGTATTTT. This chain connects TRBV10-3 to TRBJ2-3; TRBD1 agrees at 7 bases. V was pared by 7 bases and J by 0 bases, with 4 bases of the junction left unmatched. This CDR3 has 14 amino acids. Germline CDR1 is ENHRY and CDR2 is SYGVKD.

This clone showed up just once. This chain joins TRBV5-1 and TRBJ1-2; D might be TRBD1 (5 bases). V was cut by 0 bases and J by 8 bases, with 11 bases left in between. Germline V gene sequence: CDR1 SGHRS, CDR2 YFSETQ. The CDR3 extends over 13 amino acids. In DNA form, the CDR3 reads TGCGCCAGCAGCTTGGGTTCAGGGCTCGGCTACACCTTC. Its protein product is CASSLGSGLGYTF.

V and J are TRBV2 and TRBJ2-7, with TRBD1 as a possible D gene (6 bases). Trimming took off 7 bases at V and 3 bases at J, with 25 bases between the two ends. The CDR3 totals 17 residues. Germline values: CDR1 SNHLY, CDR2 FYNNEI. The CDR3 DNA follows: TGTGCCAGCACCGAACAGCCCAGGGGTTCTTTTGACTACGAGCAGTACTTC. Protein: CASTEQPRGSFDYEQYF. The full variable domain, rest sourced from reference TRBV2 and TRBJ2-7, is EPEVTQTPSHQVTQMGQEVILRCVPISNHLYFYWYRQILGQKVEFLVSFYNNEISEKSEIFDDQFSVERPDGSNFTLKIRSTKLEDSAMYFCASTEQPRGSFDYEQYFGPGTRLTVT.

The chain couples TRBV9 to TRBJ1-2, with 10 bases that match TRBD1. The CDR3 loop spans 14 amino acids. J lost 6 bases, V lost 3 bases, and 5 bases had no gene match. Germline CDR1 reads SGDLS; CDR2 reads YYNGEE. The CDR3 coding sequence is TGTGCCAGCAGCGCGCAGACAGGGGGCGATGGCTACACCTTC. Translating it yields CASSAQTGGDGYTF.

The chain joins TRBV6-6 to TRBJ1-5; perhaps TRBD1 as D (6 bases). The V gene lost 5 bases and the J gene lost 6 bases, with 11 bases spanning the gap. The CDR3 is 13 residues long. CDR1 is MNHNY and CDR2 is SVGAGI in the germline V gene (reference sequence). The CDR3 reads CASSAPGAQPQHF. CDR3 DNA: TGTGCCAGCAGTGCTCCAGGGGCTCAGCCCCAGCATTTT.

The chain is built from TRBV30 and TRBJ1-1; D call uncertain. The CDR3 totals 13 residues. Trimming removed 0 bases from V and 6 bases from J, with 11 bases in between. Germline values: CDR1 GTSNPN, CDR2 SVGIG (reference sequence). CDR3 nucleotides: TGTGCCTGGAGTGTACGCGGCGGGGCTGAAGCTTTCTTT. It codes for CAWSVRGGAEAFF. The full variable domain, in which reference TRBV30 and TRBJ1-1 provide the parts outside the CDR3, is SQTIHQWPATLVQPVGSPLSLECTVEGTSNPNLYWYRQAAGRGLQLLFYSVGIGQISSEVPQNLSASRPQDRQFILSSKKLLLSDSGFYLCAWSVRGGAEAFFGQGTRLTVV.

V usage is TRBV20-1 and J usage is TRBJ2-7; D is undetermined. The germline V gene has CDR1 DFQATT and CDR2 SNEGSKA (reference sequence). Deletions cut 3 bases from V and 6 bases from J, with 9 bases between. This CDR3 contains 11 residues. CDR3 DNA: TGCAGTGCTAGCGTGTCCGGCGAGCAGTACTTC. Its translation: CSASVSGEQYF.

This rearrangement joins TRBV21-1 to TRBJ2-5; the D call in the table, TRBD1, was not verified against the DNA. TRBV21-1 is designated a pseudogene. The CDR3 sequence is 15 residues long. The DNA of the CDR3 is TGTGCCAGCAGCACTGGGACAGGGTCGGTGGAGACCCAGTACTTC. This translates into CASSTGTGSVETQYF.

Only one count was recorded for this clone. This chain joins TRBV14 and TRBJ1-2; D is possibly TRBD1 (5 bases). The germline CDR1 and CDR2 sequences are SGHDN and FVKESK. Trimming removed 0 bases from V and 4 bases from J, with 9 bases in between. The CDR3 spans 14 residues. CDR3 coding DNA: TGTGCCAGCAGCCAAGATACAGGCGGCTATGGCTACACCTTC. It specifies CASSQDTGGYGYTF.

This clone was detected only a few times. The J gene is TRBJ1-1, the V gene TRBV15; TRBD1 agrees at 9 bases. The CDR3 loop spans 15 amino acids. From germline, CDR1 is LNHNV and CDR2 YYDKDF (reference sequence). V was pared by 1 base and J by 6 bases, with 6 bases of the junction left unmatched. DNA for the CDR3: TGTGCCACCAGCAGAGGGACAGGGGATATAGCTGAAGCTTTCTTT. This translates into CATSRGTGDIAEAFF.